This TCR beta chain emerged from a study of T cells in Graves' hyperthyroidism and ophthalmopathy. Findings and limits, study-wide: Blood also carried most thyroid clonotypes expanded above 0.001. Ophthalmopathy and stable hyperthyroidism were separated by a 13 V-J model. Ophthalmopathy was identified by the model a median 6.5 months ahead of onset.

Each diagnosis was grounded in clinical symptoms, serum thyroxine and TRAb, thyroid ultrasound, and orbital computed tomography. Authors of the study amplified TCR beta CDR3 regions from RNA transcripts. In the first-round RT-PCR of the TCR CDR3, the HTBI primer set was used. TCRdb re-analysed the multiplex PCR reads in MiXCR, keeping a single row per CDR3 protein. The sample includes fewer than 650,000 distinct CDR3 sequences, over 45% of them seen just once. V lost 0 bases, J lost 4 bases, and 8 bases lay in between. Germline-derived CDR1 and CDR2 are SGHRS and YFSETQ. The CDR3 is 15 residues long. A word on this clonotype: Its antigen remains unidentified.

The chain uses TRBV5-1 and TRBJ2-6; D unclear. The TCR originated in an adult woman with Graves' disease, either hyperthyroidism or ophthalmopathy (not recorded which). Sequences were obtained from peripheral blood or thyroid tissue (not recorded which). The CDR3 DNA follows: TGCGCCAGCAGCTTGGGCCTGTTGGGGGCCAACGTCCTGACTTTC. Protein product: CASSLGLLGANVLTF.